The clone carrying this T cell receptor (beta chain) was observed a few times. Its antigen remains unknown. Sequenced by immunoSEQ multiplex PCR; TCRdb stores in-frame clones only, minus some. The sample lists about 120,000 clones, roughly nine tenths occurring once. Every patient had mismatch repair deficiency by PCR or immunohistochemistry. TCR sequencing covered three patients who responded to pembrolizumab. These data come from a study of PD-1 blockade in mismatch repair-deficient tumors. Background on the study: Patients had eleven to twelve mismatch repair-deficient cancer types and were previously treated and progressing.

The CDR3 contains 13 residues. Germline V lookup: CDR1 MGHRA, CDR2 YSYEKL. V was clipped by 4 bases and J by 6 bases; unmatched bases: 5. Overall study findings and caveats: After pembrolizumab, tumor-resident clones rose rapidly, then generally contracted before radiologic responses.

The chain has TRBV4-1 and TRBJ1-1, with 7 nucleotides matching TRBD1. The clonotype was recovered from an adult with mismatch repair-deficient cancer. Sequencing used peripheral blood, obtained 44 weeks after starting pembrolizumab. This CDR3 is CASSPRQGAEAFF. The CDR3 region has the DNA TGCGCCAGCAGCCCCCGACAGGGAGCTGAAGCTTTCTTT.